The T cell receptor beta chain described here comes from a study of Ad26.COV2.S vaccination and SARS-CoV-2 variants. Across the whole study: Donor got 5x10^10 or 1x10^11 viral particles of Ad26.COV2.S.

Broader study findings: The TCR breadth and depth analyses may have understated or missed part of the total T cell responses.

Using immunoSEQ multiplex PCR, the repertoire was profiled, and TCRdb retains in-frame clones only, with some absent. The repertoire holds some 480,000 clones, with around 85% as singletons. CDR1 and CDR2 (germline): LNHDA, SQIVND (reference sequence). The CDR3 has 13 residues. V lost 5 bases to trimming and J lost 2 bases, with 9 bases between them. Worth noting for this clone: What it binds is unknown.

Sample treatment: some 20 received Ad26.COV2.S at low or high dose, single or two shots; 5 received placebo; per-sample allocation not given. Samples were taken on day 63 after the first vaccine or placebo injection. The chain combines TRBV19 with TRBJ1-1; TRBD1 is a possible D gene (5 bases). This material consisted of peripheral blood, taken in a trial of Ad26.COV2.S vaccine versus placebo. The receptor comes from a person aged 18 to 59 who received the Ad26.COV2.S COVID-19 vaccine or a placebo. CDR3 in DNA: TGTGCCAGTAGTTGGGGACGAAACACTGAAGCTTTCTTT. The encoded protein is CASSWGRNTEAFF.